This T cell receptor (beta chain) was retrieved from a study (dated by TCRdb to the mid-2010s). From V the trimming removes 6 bases and from J it removes 2 bases, while the gene matches leave 7 bases of the junction unaccounted for. From the cysteine through the phenylalanine, the CDR3 covers 15 amino acids. CDR3 DNA is the only sequence kept; it has 45 bases, read in frame from the first base. The germline V gene supplies CDR1 MNHEY and CDR2 SVGAGI. Preparation of the library involved RT-PCR. Sequencing took place on an Illumina MiSeq. TCRdb ran its own pipeline on the public reads, namely fastp trimming at Q25 and MiXCR clone calling, and kept in-frame beta chains. Rows are unified per CDR3 protein, each entry keeping the most common DNA and genes. In all, the sample holds around 700,000 distinct CDR3 sequences, and approximately 14% of those were seen once. 3.6% of the sample rests with the top ten.

Concerning this clonotype: Its specific antigen is unknown. Nothing much larger sits one base from this clone, and base qualities are not available.

The sequence was collected from a female donor in good health, serving as a healthy control. The sample taken for sequencing was memory CD4+ T cells from blood. Here the chain combines TRBV6-5 and TRBJ2-1; the junction holds 7 bases that match TRBD1. The nucleotides are TGTGCCAGCAGAGCCGGGACAGTCACCTACAATGAGCAGTTCTTC. Its translation reads: CASRAGTVTYNEQFF.